The entry below gives a single T cell receptor beta chain sequence along with its context. Original data processing: Amplifying reference gene primers gave estimates of nucleated cell counts. Produced via immunoSEQ multiplex PCR; TCRdb's table is partial and in-frame only. The V and J calls and clone size come from that table; D and trimming were worked out from the DNA. The sample carries about 40,000 clones, around 86% recorded once. This record belongs to a study of blood T cell repertoires in COVID-19. Study overall: Italy, Spain and the United States were the sources of the convalescent and acute COVID-19 samples. The cDNA or gDNA used as material had been derived from T cells, B-cell-depleted T cells, or PBMCs.

The germline V gene encodes CDR1 LGHNT and CDR2 FRNRAP. This CDR3 region has 16 residues. Trimming took off 0 bases at V and 3 bases at J, with 14 bases between the two ends. This clonotype originated in a man in his forties or fifties in a cohort sampled during active COVID-19. J is TRBJ1-2 and V is TRBV12-5; D possibly corresponds to TRBD1 (6 bases). The sample comprised peripheral blood. The CDR3 spells CASGLVPDRGDYGYTF. Written as DNA, the CDR3 is TGTGCTAGTGGTTTGGTCCCGGACAGAGGGGACTATGGCTACACCTTC.